What follows are 17 T cell receptor beta chains derived from one specimen sequenced in a study of shared clonotypes between healthy human individuals. Naive CD8 cells lacked CD45RO and underwent positive selection for CCR7, leaving out terminally differentiated effector memory CD45RA+ cells. Some clones are missing from TCRdb's copy, which holds only in-frame ones; the method was immunoSEQ multiplex PCR. The data contain over 750,000 clones, 96% of them seen just once; the ten biggest clones take up less than 0.25%. Sequencing used naive CD8+ T cells sorted from blood. The source is a man aged 25 to 40 in good health.

This clone was recorded only once. This chain links TRBV30 with TRBJ2-5, with D possibly being TRBD2 (6 bases). The CDR3 spans 13 residues. Looked up from germline, CDR1 is GTSNPN and CDR2 is SVGIG (reference sequence). Trimming shortened V by 0 bases and J by 5 bases, and 10 bases separated the two germline ends. The DNA for the CDR3 is TGTGCCTGGAGTGTAAGCGGGCGGGAGACCCAGTACTTC. Amino acids: CAWSVSGRETQYF. The full variable domain, with the rest looked up from reference TRBV30 and TRBJ2-5, is SQTIHQWPATLVQPVGSPLSLECTVEGTSNPNLYWYRQAAGRGLQLLFYSVGIGQISSEVPQNLSASRPQDRQFILSSKKLLLSDSGFYLCAWSVSGRETQYFGPGTRLLVL.

The rearrangement links TRBV5-6 to TRBJ1-2; D not certain. The germline V and J ends were trimmed by 2 bases and 4 bases, with 9 bases remaining between them. This CDR3 is 13 amino acids long. The germline gives CDR1 SGHDT, CDR2 YYEEEE. This CDR3 reads CASSLGPSYGYTF. The CDR3, as DNA: TGTGCCAGCAGCTTAGGCCCGTCCTATGGCTACACCTTC.

This clone has only one observation. The chain recombines TRBV27 with TRBJ1-1; D is ambiguous. The CDR3 has 13 residues. Germline assignment: CDR1 MNHEY and CDR2 SMNVEV (reference sequence). Trimming cost V 6 bases and J 4 bases, with 12 bases left between them. For the CDR3, the DNA is TGTGCCAGCAGCCCCGGTTCGGGCACTGAAGCTTTCTTT. Translated, it gives CASSPGSGTEAFF.

The chain is built from TRBV5-1 and TRBJ2-1; D tentatively fits TRBD1 or TRBD2 (5 bases each). CDR1 and CDR2 (germline): SGHRS, YFSETQ. The CDR3 consists of 15 residues. Trimming took 2 bases from V and 6 from J, leaving 15 bases between them. Here the CDR3 DNA reads TGCGCCAGCAGCTTCCAAGGGGACCCAACCAATGAGCAGTTCTTC. It yields the protein CASSFQGDPTNEQFF.

The V call is TRBV5-4, the J call TRBJ1-1; TRBD1 might be the D (6 bases). Deletions cut 2 bases from V and 6 bases from J, with 14 bases between. CDR1 is SGHNT and CDR2 is YYREEE in the germline V gene (reference sequence). CDR3 length: 14 residues. This CDR3 reads CASSFFGGASEAFF. For the CDR3, the DNA is TGTGCCAGCAGCTTCTTCGGGGGCGCATCTGAAGCTTTCTTT.

This chain connects TRBV4-1 to TRBJ2-3; 8 bases agree with TRBD2. V trimming: 2 bases; J trimming: 6 bases; junction bases outside the gene matches: 13. Germline values: CDR1 MGHRA, CDR2 YSYEKL. The CDR3 consists of 17 residues. The CDR3, as DNA: TGCGCCAGCAGCCAATCCCTCCCGGGACTAGGTGCCGATACGCAGTATTTT. As protein: CASSQSLPGLGADTQYF.

The chain is built from TRBV5-6 and TRBJ2-7, with TRBD2 identical over 10 bases. CDR3 length: 16 residues. The V gene end was trimmed by 3 bases and the J gene end by 2 bases; junction bases not matched to a gene: 8. CDR1 SGHDT and CDR2 YYEEEE come from the germline V gene. The CDR3 DNA reads as TGTGCCAGCAGCTCTTCTAGCGGGGGAGACACCTACGAGCAGTACTTC. Protein sequence: CASSSSSGGDTYEQYF.

The CDR3 sequence is CASSQGPSGLYEQYF. CDR3 nucleotides: TGCGCCAGCAGCCAAGGGCCTAGCGGTCTCTACGAGCAGTACTTC. This chain links TRBV4-1 with TRBJ2-7, with 7 nucleotides matching TRBD2. CDR3 size: 15 residues. Looked up from germline, CDR1 is MGHRA and CDR2 is YSYEKL. J lost 3 bases, V lost 1 base, and 6 bases had no gene match.

The count of this clone is one. Other DNA sequences within the sample encode an identical CDR3. This sequence joins TRBV14 and TRBJ2-1; the D gene is possibly TRBD1 (5 bases). Trimming stripped 3 bases from V and 9 bases from J, with 6 bases between. The CDR3 is made up of 11 amino acids. Germline V lookup: CDR1 SGHDN, CDR2 FVKESK. Written as DNA, the CDR3 is TGTGCCAGCAGCCAGGGGCTTGAGCAGTTCTTC. Translation gives CASSQGLEQFF.

To note about this clone: The sample has other DNA sequences that encode this CDR3 too. The J gene is TRBJ2-7, the V gene TRBV11-2, with D uncertain. CDR1 is SGHAT, CDR2 FQNNGV, per germline. V lost 5 bases and J 4 bases, leaving 3 bases between the germline ends. The CDR3 extends over 10 amino acids. In DNA form, the CDR3 reads TGTGCCAGCAGCCGGTACGAGCAGTACTTC. Protein product: CASSRYEQYF.

The chain is built from TRBV5-1 and TRBJ2-7, with 10 bases fitting TRBD1. Germline loops: CDR1 SGHRS, CDR2 YFSETQ. Germline trimming cut 2 bases from V and 3 bases from J; bases unmatched to any gene: 5. The CDR3 has 15 residues. CDR3 region: CASSFGTGDLYEQYF. The CDR3 DNA sequence: TGCGCCAGCAGCTTCGGGACAGGGGACCTCTACGAGCAGTACTTC.

This clone appeared once. J is TRBJ2-1 and V is TRBV9; 8 bases line up with TRBD2. Trimming at V came to 2 bases and at J to 5 bases, leaving 6 bases not matched to a gene. Per the germline V gene, CDR1 is SGDLS and CDR2 is YYNGEE. The length of the CDR3 is 15 residues. CDR3 sequence reads: CASSVGSGINNEQFF. For the CDR3, the DNA is TGTGCCAGCAGCGTGGGTAGCGGGATAAACAATGAGCAGTTCTTC.

The rearrangement uses TRBV11-2 and TRBJ2-7, with no clear D. CDR1 and CDR2 from the germline V gene are SGHAT and FQNNGV. Trimming took 2 bases from V and 2 from J, leaving 19 bases between them. The length of the CDR3 is 17 residues. This CDR3 is CASSLNSGAVLPYEQYF. CDR3 nucleotide sequence: TGTGCCAGCAGCTTAAACAGTGGCGCAGTCCTCCCCTACGAGCAGTACTTC.

J is TRBJ2-1 and V is TRBV18, with D possibly TRBD1 on 6 matching bases. The CDR3 is 17 residues long. Germline V gives CDR1 KGHSH, CDR2 LQKENI. V lost 3 bases, J lost 0 bases, and 15 bases lay in between. The DNA of the CDR3 is TGTGCCAGCTCACCGGGGGCGGCCTTGAGCTCCTACAATGAGCAGTTCTTC. This sequence encodes CASSPGAALSSYNEQFF.

This clone was seen just once. The chain uses TRBV4-1 and TRBJ1-2; D is possibly TRBD1 (5 bases). The CDR3 loop spans 16 amino acids. V lost 1 base, J lost 2 bases, and 14 bases lay in between. Germline V gives CDR1 MGHRA, CDR2 YSYEKL. Written as DNA, the CDR3 is TGCGCCAGCAGCCAAGGACCCGGGACCGGCAACTATGGCTACACCTTC. Protein: CASSQGPGTGNYGYTF.

The count of this clone is one. The V gene is TRBV7-8, the J gene TRBJ2-1, with 8 positions matching TRBD2. V was pared by 2 bases and J by 7 bases, with 7 bases of the junction left unmatched. CDR3 length: 15 residues. Germline lookup yields CDR1 SGHVS and CDR2 FQNEAQ. This CDR3 is CASSLTAGDLNEQFF. In nucleotides, the CDR3 is TGTGCCAGCAGCTTAACAGCGGGAGATTTGAATGAGCAGTTCTTC.

The chain employs TRBV5-5 and TRBJ2-7, with D possibly being TRBD2 (7 bases). CDR1 and CDR2 from the germline V gene are SGHKS and YYEKEE (reference sequence). CDR3 length equals 14 residues. The V and J ends lost 0 bases and 4 bases respectively, with 11 bases between them. The CDR3 DNA reads as TGTGCCAGCAGCTTGGAGGGGGAGGGGTACGAGCAGTACTTC. It is translated as CASSLEGEGYEQYF.